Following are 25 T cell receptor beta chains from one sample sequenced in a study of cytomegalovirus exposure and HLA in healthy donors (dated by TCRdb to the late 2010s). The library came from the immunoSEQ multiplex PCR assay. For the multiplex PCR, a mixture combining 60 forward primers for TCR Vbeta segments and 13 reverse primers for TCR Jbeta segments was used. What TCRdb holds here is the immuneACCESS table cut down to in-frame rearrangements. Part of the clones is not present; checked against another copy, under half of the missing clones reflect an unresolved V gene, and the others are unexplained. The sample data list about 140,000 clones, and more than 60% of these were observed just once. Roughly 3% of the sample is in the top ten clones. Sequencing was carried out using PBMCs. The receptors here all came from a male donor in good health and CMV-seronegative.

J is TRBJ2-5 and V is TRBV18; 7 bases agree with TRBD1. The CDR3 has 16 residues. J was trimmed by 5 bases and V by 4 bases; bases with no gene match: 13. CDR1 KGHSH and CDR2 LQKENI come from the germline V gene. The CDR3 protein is CASSQIRGQMFETQYF. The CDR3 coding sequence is TGTGCCAGCTCACAGATACGGGGACAGATGTTTGAGACCCAGTACTTC.

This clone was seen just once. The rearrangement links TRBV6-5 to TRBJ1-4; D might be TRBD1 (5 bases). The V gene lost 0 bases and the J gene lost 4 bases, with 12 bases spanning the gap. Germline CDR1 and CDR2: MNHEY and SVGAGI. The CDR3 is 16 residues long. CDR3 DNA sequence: TGTGCCAGCAGTTACTCAGCCAGGGCTTATAATGAAAAACTGTTTTTT. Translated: CASSYSARAYNEKLFF.

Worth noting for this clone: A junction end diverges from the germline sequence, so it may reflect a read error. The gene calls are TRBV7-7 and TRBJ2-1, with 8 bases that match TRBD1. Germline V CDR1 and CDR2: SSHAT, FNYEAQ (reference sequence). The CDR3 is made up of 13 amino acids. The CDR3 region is CASSSDRGGEQFF. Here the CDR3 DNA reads TGTGCTAGCAGCTCAGACAGGGGCGGGGAGCAGTTCTTC.

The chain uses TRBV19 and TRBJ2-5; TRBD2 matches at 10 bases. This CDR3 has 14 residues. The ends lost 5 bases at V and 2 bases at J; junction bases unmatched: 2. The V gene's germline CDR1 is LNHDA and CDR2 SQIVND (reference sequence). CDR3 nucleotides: TGTGCCAGTAGTTTACTAGCGGGGCAAGAGACCCAGTACTTC. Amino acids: CASSLLAGQETQYF.

CDR3 residues: CAISAGDIQSLNYGYTF. CDR3 in DNA: TGTGCCATCAGTGCAGGGGACATCCAGTCCCTTAACTATGGCTACACCTTC. The J gene is TRBJ1-2, the V gene TRBV10-3; TRBD1 is a possible D gene (6 bases). CDR1 and CDR2 (germline): ENHRY, SYGVKD. Trimming stripped 4 bases from V and 1 base from J, with 19 bases between. This CDR3 spans 17 amino acids.

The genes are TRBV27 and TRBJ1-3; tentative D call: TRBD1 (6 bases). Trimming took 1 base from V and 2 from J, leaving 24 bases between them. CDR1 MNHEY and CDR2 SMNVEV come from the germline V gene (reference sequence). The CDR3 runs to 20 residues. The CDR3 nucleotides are TGTGCCAGCAGTTTATTCGGGGGGGCTAGTGGTCCCCTCGCTGGAAACACCATATATTTT. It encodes CASSLFGGASGPLAGNTIYF.

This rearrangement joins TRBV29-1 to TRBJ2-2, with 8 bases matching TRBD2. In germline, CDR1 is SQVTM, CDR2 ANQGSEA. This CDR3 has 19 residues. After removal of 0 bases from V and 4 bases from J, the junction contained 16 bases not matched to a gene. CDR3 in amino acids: CSVEDRAQGLVHRTGELFF. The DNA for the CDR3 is TGCAGCGTTGAAGATAGGGCTCAGGGACTAGTCCATCGCACCGGGGAGCTGTTTTTT.

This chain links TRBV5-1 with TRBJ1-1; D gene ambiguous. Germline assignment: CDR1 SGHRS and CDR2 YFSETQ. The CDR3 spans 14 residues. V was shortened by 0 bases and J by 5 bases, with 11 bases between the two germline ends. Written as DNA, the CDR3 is TGCGCCAGCAGCTTGGAAAGAGCGTGGACTGAAGCTTTCTTT. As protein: CASSLERAWTEAFF.

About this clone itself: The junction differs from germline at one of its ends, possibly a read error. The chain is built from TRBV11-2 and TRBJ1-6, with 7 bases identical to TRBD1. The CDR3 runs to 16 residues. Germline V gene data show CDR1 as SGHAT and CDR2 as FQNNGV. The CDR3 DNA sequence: TGTGCCCGCAGTGTGGGGCCGGGACAGCAGAGATGGTCCCTCCACTTT. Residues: CARSVGPGQQRWSLHF.

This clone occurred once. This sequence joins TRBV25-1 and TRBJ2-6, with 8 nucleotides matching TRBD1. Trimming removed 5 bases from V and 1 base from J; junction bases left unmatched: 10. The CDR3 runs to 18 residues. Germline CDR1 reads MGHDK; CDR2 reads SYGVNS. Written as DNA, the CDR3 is TGTGCCAGCAGTACCCTAATGGACAGGGTTTCTGGGGCCAACGTCCTGACTTTC. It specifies CASSTLMDRVSGANVLTF.

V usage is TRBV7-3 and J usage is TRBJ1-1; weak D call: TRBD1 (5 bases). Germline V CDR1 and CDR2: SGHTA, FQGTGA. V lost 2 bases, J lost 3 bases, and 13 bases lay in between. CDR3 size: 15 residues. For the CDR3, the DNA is TGTGCCAGCAGCTTATCGGCAGGGATGGACACTGAAGCTTTCTTT. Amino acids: CASSLSAGMDTEAFF.

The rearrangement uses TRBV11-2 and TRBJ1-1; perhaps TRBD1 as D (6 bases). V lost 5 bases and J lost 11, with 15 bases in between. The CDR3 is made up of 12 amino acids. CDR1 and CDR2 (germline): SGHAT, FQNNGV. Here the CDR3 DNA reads TGTGCCAGCAGCCTTCTCACAGGGTGGGCTTTCTTT. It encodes CASSLLTGWAFF.

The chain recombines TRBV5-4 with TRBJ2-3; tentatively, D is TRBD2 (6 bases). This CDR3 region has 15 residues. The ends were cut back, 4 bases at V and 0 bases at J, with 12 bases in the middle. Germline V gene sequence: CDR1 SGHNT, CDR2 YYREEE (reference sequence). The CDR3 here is CASSPGTLSTDTQYF. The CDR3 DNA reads TGTGCCAGCAGCCCAGGGACTCTAAGCACAGATACGCAGTATTTT.

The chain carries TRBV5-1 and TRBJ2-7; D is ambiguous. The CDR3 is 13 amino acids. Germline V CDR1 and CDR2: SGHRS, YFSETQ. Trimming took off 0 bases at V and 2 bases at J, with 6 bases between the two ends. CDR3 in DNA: TGCGCCAGCAGCTTGGGCCCGGCCTACGAGCAGTACTTC. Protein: CASSLGPAYEQYF.

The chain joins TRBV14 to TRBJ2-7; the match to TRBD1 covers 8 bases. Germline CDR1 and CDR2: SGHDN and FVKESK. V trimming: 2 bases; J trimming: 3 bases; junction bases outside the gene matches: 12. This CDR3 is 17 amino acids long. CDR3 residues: CASSQRYGGTGVYEQYF. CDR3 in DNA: TGTGCCAGCAGCCAAAGATACGGAGGGACAGGAGTCTACGAGCAGTACTTC.

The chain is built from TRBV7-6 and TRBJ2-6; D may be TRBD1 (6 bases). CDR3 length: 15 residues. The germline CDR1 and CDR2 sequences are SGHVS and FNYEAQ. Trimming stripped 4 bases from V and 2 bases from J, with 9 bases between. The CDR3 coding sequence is TGTGCCAGCAGCTCGTGGACAGCTGGGGCCAACGTCCTGACTTTC. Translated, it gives CASSSWTAGANVLTF.

DNA of the CDR3: TGTGCCAGCAGCTGGACCTCAGGGGGAACTGGGGCCAACGTCCTGACTTTC. Amino acid sequence: CASSWTSGGTGANVLTF. This chain joins TRBV7-2 and TRBJ2-6; 7 bases agree with TRBD1. CDR3 length: 17 residues. Germline lookup yields CDR1 SGHTA and CDR2 FQGNSA. Trimming cost V 4 bases and J 2 bases; bases outside gene matches: 8. The full variable domain, its missing parts supplied by reference TRBV7-2 and TRBJ2-6, is GAGVSQSPSNKVTEKGKDVELRCDPISGHTALYWYRQSLGQGLEFLIYFQGNSAPDKSGLPSDRFSAERTGGSVSTLTIQRTQQEDSAVYLCASSWTSGGTGANVLTFGAGSRLTVL.

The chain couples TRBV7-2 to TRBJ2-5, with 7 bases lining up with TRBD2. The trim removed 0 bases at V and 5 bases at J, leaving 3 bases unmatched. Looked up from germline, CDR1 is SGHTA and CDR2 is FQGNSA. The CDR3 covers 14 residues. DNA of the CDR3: TGTGCCAGCAGCTTAGCGGGGGGGAAGGAGACCCAGTACTTC. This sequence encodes CASSLAGGKETQYF.

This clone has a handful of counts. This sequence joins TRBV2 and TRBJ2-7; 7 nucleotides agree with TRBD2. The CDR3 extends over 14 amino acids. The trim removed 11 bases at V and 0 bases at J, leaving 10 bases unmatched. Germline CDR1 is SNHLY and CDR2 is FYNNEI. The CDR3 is CAGTPQRGSYEQYF. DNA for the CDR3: TGTGCCGGGACCCCACAGCGGGGCTCCTACGAGCAGTACTTC.

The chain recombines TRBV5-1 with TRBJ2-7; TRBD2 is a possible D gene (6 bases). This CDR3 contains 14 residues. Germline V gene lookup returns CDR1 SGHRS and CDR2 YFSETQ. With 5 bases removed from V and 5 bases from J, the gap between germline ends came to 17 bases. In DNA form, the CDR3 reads TGCGCCAGCAGTCTAGCGACTGTATTGGACGAGCAGTACTTC. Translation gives CASSLATVLDEQYF.

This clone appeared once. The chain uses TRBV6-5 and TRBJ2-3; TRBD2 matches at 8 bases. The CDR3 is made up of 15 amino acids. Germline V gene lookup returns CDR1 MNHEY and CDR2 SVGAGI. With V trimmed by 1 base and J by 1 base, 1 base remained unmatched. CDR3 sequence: CASSYLAGRTDTQYF. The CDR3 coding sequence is TGTGCCAGCAGTTACTTAGCGGGACGCACAGATACGCAGTATTTT.

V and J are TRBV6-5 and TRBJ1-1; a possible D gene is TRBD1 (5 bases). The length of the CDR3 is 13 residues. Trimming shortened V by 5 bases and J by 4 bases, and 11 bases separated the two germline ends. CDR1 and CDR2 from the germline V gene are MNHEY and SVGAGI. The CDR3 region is CASSPSGGTEAFF. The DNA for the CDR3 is TGTGCCAGCAGTCCCTCCGGGGGCACTGAAGCTTTCTTT.

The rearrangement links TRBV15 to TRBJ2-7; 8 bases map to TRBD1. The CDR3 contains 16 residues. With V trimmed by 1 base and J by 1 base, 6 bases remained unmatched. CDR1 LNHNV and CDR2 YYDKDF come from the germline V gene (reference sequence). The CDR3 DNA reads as TGTGCCACCAGCAGAGGGACAGGGCTGTCTTCCTACGAGCAGTACTTC. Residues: CATSRGTGLSSYEQYF. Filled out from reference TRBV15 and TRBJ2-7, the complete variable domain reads DAMVIQNPRYQVTQFGKPVTLSCSQTLNHNVMYWYQQKSSQAPKLLFHYYDKDFNNEADTPDNFQSRRPNTSFCFLDIRSPGLGDTAMYLCATSRGTGLSSYEQYFGPGTRLTVT.

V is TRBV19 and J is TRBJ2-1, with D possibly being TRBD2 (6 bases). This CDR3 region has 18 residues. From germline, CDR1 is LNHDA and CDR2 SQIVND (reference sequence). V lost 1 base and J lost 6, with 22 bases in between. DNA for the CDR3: TGTGCCAGTAGTATAGGGGCCCGACTAGTACTTGTACGCAATGAGCAGTTCTTC. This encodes CASSIGARLVLVRNEQFF.

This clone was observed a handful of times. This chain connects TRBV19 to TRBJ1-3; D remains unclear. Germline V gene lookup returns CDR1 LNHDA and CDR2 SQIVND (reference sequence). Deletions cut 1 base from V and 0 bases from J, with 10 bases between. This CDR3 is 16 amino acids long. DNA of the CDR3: TGTGCCAGTAGTATAGTGGGAGGGAGCTCTGGAAACACCATATATTTT. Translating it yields CASSIVGGSSGNTIYF.